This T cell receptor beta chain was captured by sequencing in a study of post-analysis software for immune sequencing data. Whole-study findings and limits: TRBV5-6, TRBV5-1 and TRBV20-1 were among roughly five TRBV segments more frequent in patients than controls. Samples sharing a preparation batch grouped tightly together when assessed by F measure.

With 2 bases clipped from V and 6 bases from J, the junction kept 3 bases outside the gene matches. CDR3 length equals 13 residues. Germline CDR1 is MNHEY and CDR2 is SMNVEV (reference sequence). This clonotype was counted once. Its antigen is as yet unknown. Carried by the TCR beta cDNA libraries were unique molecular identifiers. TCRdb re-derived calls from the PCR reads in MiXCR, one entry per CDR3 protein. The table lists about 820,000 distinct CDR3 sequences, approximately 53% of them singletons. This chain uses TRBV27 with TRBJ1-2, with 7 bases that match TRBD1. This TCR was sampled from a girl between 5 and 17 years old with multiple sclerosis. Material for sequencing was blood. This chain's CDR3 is CASSLIGTDGYTF. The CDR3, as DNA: TGTGCCAGCAGTTTAATAGGGACAGATGGCTACACCTTC.